Listed below are T cell receptor beta chains from one sample, sequenced in a study of blood T cell repertoires in COVID-19. Sequencing used immunoSEQ multiplex PCR; TCRdb keeps in-frame clones, though not all of them. The sample holds approximately 220,000 clones; roughly 86% are singletons and the top ten take 2.6%. Sequencing was performed on PBMCs or T cells enriched from blood (not recorded which). These receptors originate from a woman aged 25 to 39 with acute COVID-19. Both conserved end residues are part of each CDR3. The D gene is left open where the match is weak. A row's size may be missing; if present it is once, few, many or a size class.

j_call: TRBJ2-2; d_call: TRBD1; clone_size: once; v_call: TRBV5-1; cdr3_nt: TGCGCCAGCAGCTTCGGGACAGCCTTCCCCAACACCGGGGAGCTGTTTTTT; cdr3_aa: CASSFGTAFPNTGELFF
j_call: TRBJ1-1; d_call: TRBD1; clone_size: once; v_call: TRBV6-5; cdr3_nt: TGTGCCAGCAGTTACTCGTTAGGGGGCGGAATTGAAGCTTTCTTT; cdr3_aa: CASSYSLGGGIEAFF
j_call: TRBJ2-5; d_call: TRBD2; clone_size: NA; v_call: TRBV10-1; cdr3_nt: TGCGCCAGCAGTGATTCGTCTAGCGGGGGCCAAGAGACCCAGTACTTC; cdr3_aa: CASSDSSSGGQETQYF
j_call: TRBJ1-5; d_call: NA; clone_size: few; v_call: TRBV7-9; cdr3_nt: TGTGCCAGCAGCTTAACAGATCAGCCCCAGCATTTT; cdr3_aa: CASSLTDQPQHF
j_call: TRBJ1-3; d_call: NA; clone_size: NA; v_call: TRBV28; cdr3_nt: TGTGCCAGCAGTTTTGGACAGAAGAACACCATATATTTT; cdr3_aa: CASSFGQKNTIYF
j_call: TRBJ1-2; d_call: NA; clone_size: NA; v_call: TRBV3-1/TRBV3-2; cdr3_nt: TGTGCCAGCAGCCAAGGAGAGGGCACGGACCACACCTTC; cdr3_aa: CASSQGEGTDHTF
j_call: TRBJ2-5; d_call: NA; clone_size: NA; v_call: TRBV7-2; cdr3_nt: TGTGCCAGCAGCTTAGTGGGCCCAACCCAAGAGACCCAGTACTTC; cdr3_aa: CASSLVGPTQETQYF
j_call: TRBJ1-2; d_call: TRBD1; clone_size: NA; v_call: TRBV11-2; cdr3_nt: TGTGCCAGCAGCGTAGGGACAGGGCCGTATGGCTACACCTTC; cdr3_aa: CASSVGTGPYGYTF
j_call: TRBJ1-2; d_call: TRBD1; clone_size: once; v_call: TRBV5-8; cdr3_nt: TGTGCCAGCAGCTTTTGGACAGGGGGGGTTGCGGACTACACCTTC; cdr3_aa: CASSFWTGGVADYTF
j_call: TRBJ1-1; d_call: TRBD1; clone_size: NA; v_call: TRBV19; cdr3_nt: TGTGCCAGTAGTTATTCACAGGGGCGACACACTGAAGCTTTCTTT; cdr3_aa: CASSYSQGRHTEAFF
j_call: TRBJ1-2; d_call: TRBD1; clone_size: once; v_call: TRBV9; cdr3_nt: TGTGCCAGCAGCGATGCGACAGGGACGAGCTACACCTTC; cdr3_aa: CASSDATGTSYTF
j_call: TRBJ1-3; d_call: NA; clone_size: few; v_call: TRBV5-1; cdr3_nt: TGCGCCAGCAGCCGGACAGTGAGCTCTGGAAACACCATATATTTT; cdr3_aa: CASSRTVSSGNTIYF
j_call: TRBJ1-1; d_call: NA; clone_size: NA; v_call: TRBV5-6; cdr3_nt: TGTGCCAGCAGCTTGGTTTATAAGAACACTGAAGCTTTCTTT; cdr3_aa: CASSLVYKNTEAFF
j_call: TRBJ1-2; d_call: NA; clone_size: NA; v_call: TRBV6-5; cdr3_nt: TGTGCCAGCAGTTTCTTGGACAGTAACTATGGCTACACCTTC; cdr3_aa: CASSFLDSNYGYTF
j_call: TRBJ1-5; d_call: NA; clone_size: NA; v_call: TRBV7-8; cdr3_nt: TGTGCCAGCAGCTCCTCAAGAGGGAGACAGCCCCAGCATTTT; cdr3_aa: CASSSSRGRQPQHF
j_call: TRBJ2-1; d_call: NA; clone_size: NA; v_call: TRBV20-1; cdr3_nt: TGCAGTGCTCCCGGTTCGAATGAGCAGTTCTTC; cdr3_aa: CSAPGSNEQFF
j_call: TRBJ1-2; d_call: NA; clone_size: NA; v_call: TRBV29-1; cdr3_nt: TGCAGCGTCTCCAGGGGAGACGGCTATGGCTACACCTTC; cdr3_aa: CSVSRGDGYGYTF
j_call: TRBJ2-7; d_call: NA; clone_size: NA; v_call: TRBV6-5; cdr3_nt: TGTGCCAGCAGCCCGGGGGACGCCTACGAGCAGTACTTC; cdr3_aa: CASSPGDAYEQYF
j_call: TRBJ2-7; d_call: TRBD2; clone_size: NA; v_call: TRBV5-1; cdr3_nt: TGCGCCAGCAGCTTGAGGGCGGGGGGGACCTACGAGCAGTACTTC; cdr3_aa: CASSLRAGGTYEQYF
j_call: TRBJ2-3; d_call: NA; clone_size: NA; v_call: TRBV5-1; cdr3_nt: TGCGCCAGCAGCTTCCGCCAGGTTAGCACAGATACGCAGTATTTT; cdr3_aa: CASSFRQVSTDTQYF
j_call: TRBJ1-1; d_call: TRBD1; clone_size: NA; v_call: TRBV19; cdr3_nt: TGTGCCAGTAGTATAGGGCGGACAGGGGAAGCTTTCTTT; cdr3_aa: CASSIGRTGEAFF
j_call: TRBJ1-1; d_call: TRBD1; clone_size: NA; v_call: TRBV6-6; cdr3_nt: TGTGCCAGCAACAGGGGGGGTAGGAACACTGAAGCTTTCTTT; cdr3_aa: CASNRGGRNTEAFF
j_call: TRBJ2-2; d_call: NA; clone_size: NA; v_call: TRBV5-1; cdr3_nt: TGCGCCAGCAGCAGATTGAGCGGAGCGAACACCGGGGAGCTGTTTTTT; cdr3_aa: CASSRLSGANTGELFF
j_call: TRBJ1-1; d_call: TRBD1; clone_size: NA; v_call: TRBV7-9; cdr3_nt: TGTGCCAGCACGCTCCCCGTACCGGGACAGGCTTTCTTT; cdr3_aa: CASTLPVPGQAFF
j_call: TRBJ2-1; d_call: TRBD1; clone_size: NA; v_call: TRBV25-1; cdr3_nt: TGTGCCAGTAAGCCCGGGACAGGGAGCTCCTACAATGAGCAGTTCTTC; cdr3_aa: CASKPGTGSSYNEQFF
j_call: TRBJ1-2; d_call: TRBD1; clone_size: NA; v_call: TRBV27; cdr3_nt: TGTGCCAGCAGTTTAGGTTGGACAGGGAGTTATGGCTACACCTTC; cdr3_aa: CASSLGWTGSYGYTF
j_call: TRBJ1-6; d_call: TRBD1; clone_size: NA; v_call: TRBV5-1; cdr3_nt: TGCGCCAGCAGCCTTTCGGGACAGGGATATTCACCCCTCCACTTT; cdr3_aa: CASSLSGQGYSPLHF
j_call: TRBJ1-1; d_call: NA; clone_size: NA; v_call: TRBV9; cdr3_nt: TGTGCCAGCAGCGCACCTCAGGGGAACACTGAAGCTTTCTTT; cdr3_aa: CASSAPQGNTEAFF